Included here is one T cell receptor beta chain sequence, with context. Antigen: not known. This sample is drawn from a study of cytotoxic CD8 clonotypes in ibrutinib-treated CLL. Whole-study context: Specimens for response were gathered following a median approximately 11 months of therapy, spanning 6 to 36.

The protocol was immunoSEQ multiplex PCR, while the TCRdb copy is restricted to in-frame clones and leaves out a portion. In the table there are some 300,000 clones, roughly 85% of which are singletons. Frozen PBMC stocks contributed around 2 micrograms of genomic DNA to the TCR beta libraries. Study outcomes and limitations: Progressing and sustained-remission patients had different sampling times.

Per the germline V gene, CDR1 is SGHRS and CDR2 is YFSETQ. The CDR3 totals 16 residues. V was clipped by 0 bases and J by 5 bases, with 17 bases between them. The clonotype originates from a human donor with chronic lymphocytic leukemia. Material: PBMCs, obtained before ibrutinib treatment. The V call is TRBV5-1, the J call TRBJ2-5, with D tentatively TRBD2 (6 bases). The CDR3: CASSLDLRRGEETQYF. The CDR3 DNA reads as TGCGCCAGCAGCTTGGATCTGCGGCGGGGAGAGGAGACCCAGTACTTC.